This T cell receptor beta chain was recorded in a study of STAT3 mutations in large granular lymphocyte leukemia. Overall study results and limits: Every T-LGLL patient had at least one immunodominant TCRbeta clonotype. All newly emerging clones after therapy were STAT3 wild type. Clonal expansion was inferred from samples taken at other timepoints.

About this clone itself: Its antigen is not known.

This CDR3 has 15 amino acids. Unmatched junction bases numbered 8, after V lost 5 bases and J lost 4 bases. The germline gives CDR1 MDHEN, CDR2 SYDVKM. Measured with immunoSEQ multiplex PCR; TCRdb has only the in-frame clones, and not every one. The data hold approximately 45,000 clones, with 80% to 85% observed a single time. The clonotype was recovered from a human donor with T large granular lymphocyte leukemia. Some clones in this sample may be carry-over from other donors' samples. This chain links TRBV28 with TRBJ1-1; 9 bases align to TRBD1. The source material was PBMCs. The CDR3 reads CASSPTRQGGTEAFF. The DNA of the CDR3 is TGTGCCAGCAGTCCGACCCGACAGGGGGGCACTGAAGCTTTCTTT.